This TCR beta chain was found in a study of immune cell composition in non-small cell lung cancer. Study-level background: Histologic subtype was mainly adenocarcinoma or squamous cell carcinoma.

This CDR3 region has 13 residues. Germline V gene lookup returns CDR1 MNHEY and CDR2 SVGAGI. The normal lung sample lay at least 3 cm, and maximally far, from the tumour. Clones were read by immunoSEQ multiplex PCR, and TCRdb kept only the in-frame ones, dropping some. This table has 3,000 to 4,000 clones, about 73% appearing once. About this clone itself: The junction and the germline gene differ at one end; a read error may be behind it.

Sequenced input: non-adjacent lung tissue. This receptor was identified in a human donor with non-small cell lung cancer. J is TRBJ1-1 and V is TRBV6-5, with 8 bases fitting TRBD1. The CDR3 loop reads CASSPTLQGVGLF. CDR3 nucleotides: TGTGCCAGCAGTCCCACCCTACAGGGGGTTGGTCTCTTT.